A selection of T cell receptor beta chains follows, all from one sample in a study of CD8 T cells in Susac syndrome. TCRdb used MiXCR to reprocess the immunoSEQ multiplex PCR reads, holding one entry per CDR3 protein. The sample carries 200,000 or so distinct CDR3 sequences, 90% to 95% recorded once. The material sequenced was CD4+ T cells from PBMCs. The receptors shown here come from a human donor with multiple sclerosis. The conserved cysteine and the conserved F or W are not part of the CDR3 here. Fields, in order: V gene, clone size, D gene, J gene, CDR3 protein. D genes are given only for firm matches. Clone size appears in some rows only: once, few, many, or a class for an expanded clone.

TRBV12-3/TRBV12-4	few	TRBD1	TRBJ2-4	ASSPRTGENIQY
TRBV5-6	NA	NA	TRBJ2-7	ASSRRAGDHYEQY
TRBV9	NA	NA	TRBJ1-1	ASSVRAATEAF
TRBV3-1	NA	NA	TRBJ2-1	ASSPLGSNEQF
TRBV6-1	NA	TRBD1	TRBJ2-2	ASRPAGTANTGELF
TRBV5-4	NA	TRBD1	TRBJ2-6	ASSLVGQGPSGANVLT
TRBV20-1	NA	NA	TRBJ2-1	SARVLFEQF
TRBV27	NA	NA	TRBJ1-2	ASSFRGWYGYT
TRBV30	NA	NA	TRBJ2-5	AWSDGGRKTQY
TRBV20-1	NA	NA	TRBJ2-7	SAVPWDSPVEQY
TRBV3-1	NA	NA	TRBJ1-1	ASSQPGPALRAF
TRBV5-1	NA	NA	TRBJ1-4	ASSEAASVENEKLF
TRBV7-2	NA	NA	TRBJ1-2	ASSLASGNYGYT
TRBV29-1	once	TRBD2	TRBJ2-7	SVGSRSGGTLYEQY
TRBV5-1	NA	NA	TRBJ2-3	ASSKADTQY
TRBV20-1	NA	TRBD1	TRBJ2-5	SASRGPQETQY
TRBV30	NA	NA	TRBJ2-7	AWSVDRQREQY
TRBV9	NA	NA	TRBJ2-1	ASSPAGGWGEQF
TRBV20-1	NA	NA	TRBJ2-3	SARVLGHEGTDTQY
TRBV7-8	NA	NA	TRBJ1-1	ASEPRGNTEAF
TRBV29-1	NA	TRBD1	TRBJ1-5	SVGVQGDQPQH
TRBV9	NA	NA	TRBJ2-4	ASSVDAAGNIQY
TRBV19	NA	NA	TRBJ1-5	ASSIGYRPGGNQPQH
TRBV12-3/TRBV12-4	NA	NA	TRBJ2-1	ASVFSHGGNEQF
TRBV13	NA	TRBD2	TRBJ2-7	ASSLRASGGGEQY
TRBV30	NA	TRBD1	TRBJ1-2	AWSSGQGNYGYT
TRBV5-1	NA	NA	TRBJ2-3	ASSLGQDADTQY
TRBV7-9	NA	NA	TRBJ1-4	ASSLRAGDEKLF
TRBV30	NA	NA	TRBJ2-7	AWLPKTRSYEQY
TRBV11-3	NA	TRBD1	TRBJ2-7	ASSLRTGSYEQY
TRBV11-2	NA	NA	TRBJ2-1	ASSREAGFGANEQF
TRBV20-1	once	NA	TRBJ2-5	SAKGAETQY
TRBV30	NA	NA	TRBJ1-5	AWSVGSQPQH
TRBV25-1	NA	NA	TRBJ1-1	ASRGLGTEAF
TRBV4-1	NA	NA	TRBJ2-1	ASSFTHLAAYNEQF
TRBV29-1	NA	NA	TRBJ2-7	SVRGVQLKQY
TRBV6-2/TRBV6-3	NA	TRBD1	TRBJ1-1	ASSYSGTVNTEAF
TRBV2	NA	TRBD1	TRBJ2-7	ASSDRDRGSYEQY
TRBV6-6	NA	NA	TRBJ1-2	ASSYSVLGGNGYT
TRBV12-3/TRBV12-4	NA	TRBD2	TRBJ2-5	ASSLTAGVETQY
TRBV7-9	NA	NA	TRBJ1-1	ASTPGRDTEAF